The 8 T cell receptor beta chains below come from one sample, sequenced in a study of human T cells and chemical hapten exposure. A single record per CDR3 protein comes from TCRdb applying MiXCR to the RACE reads. The sample yields 150,000 to 200,000 distinct CDR3 sequences, around 13% seen once. Time point of the sample: patch test 1, 2 weeks after DPC sensitization. Treatment given: therapeutic diphenylcyclopropenone sensitization with weekly scalp DPC. Specimen: whole blood, collected in connection with sensitization to the hapten diphenylcyclopropenone (DPC). The receptors were sampled from a woman younger than 45 with alopecia areata. Some clones in this sample may be carry-over from other donors' samples.

This clonotype was observed a few times. J is TRBJ1-5 and V is TRBV20-1; D may be TRBD1 (5 bases). Germline V CDR1 and CDR2: DFQATT, SNEGSKA (reference sequence). The V gene lost 6 bases and the J gene lost 0 bases, with 6 bases spanning the gap. CDR3 length equals 12 residues. CDR3 nucleotides: TGCAGTGCGGGGGATAGCAATCAGCCCCAGCATTTT. Its translation is CSAGDSNQPQHF.

This clonotype occurred a few times. V and J are TRBV20-1 and TRBJ1-6; unclear D gene. V was cut by 1 base and J by 0 bases, with 10 bases left in between. Germline values: CDR1 DFQATT, CDR2 SNEGSKA (reference sequence). The CDR3 is 16 amino acids. CDR3: CSARVAGSSYNSPLHF. CDR3 coding DNA: TGCAGTGCTAGAGTGGCGGGGAGCTCCTATAATTCACCCCTCCACTTT.

This clonotype was found many times. The J gene is TRBJ2-7, the V gene TRBV9; D might be TRBD2 (6 bases). The CDR3 consists of 14 residues. The V end was cut by 0 bases, the J end by 1 base, with 8 bases between. The V gene's germline CDR1 is SGDLS and CDR2 YYNGEE. DNA for the CDR3: TGTGCCAGCAGCGTAGACGGGAGATCCTACGAGCAGTACTTC. It yields the protein CASSVDGRSYEQYF.

The chain uses TRBV5-1 and TRBJ2-2; D call uncertain. CDR1 SGHRS and CDR2 YFSETQ come from the germline V gene. Trimming cost V 2 bases and J 4 bases, with 9 bases left between them. This CDR3 has 14 residues. This chain's CDR3 is CASSFIESTGELFF. CDR3 DNA: TGCGCCAGCAGCTTCATTGAGAGCACCGGGGAGCTGTTTTTT.

This clonotype has more than one count but fewer than ten. V is TRBV12-2 and J is TRBJ2-3; TRBD2 was called by the table and not checked on the DNA. TRBV12-2 is shown as a pseudogene. This CDR3 is 18 amino acids long. The CDR3: CASRLGVRLALVTDTQYF. CDR3 nucleotides: TGTGCAAGTCGCTTAGGAGTTCGGCTAGCCCTCGTCACAGATACGCAGTATTTT.

This clonotype showed up just a few times. The rearrangement uses TRBV7-6 and TRBJ2-2; a possible D gene is TRBD2 (6 bases). Trimming took off 1 base at V and 3 bases at J, with 12 bases between the two ends. The germline V gene has CDR1 SGHVS and CDR2 FNYEAQ. CDR3 length: 16 amino acids. CDR3 amino acids: CASSLVAVGDTGELFF. The DNA for the CDR3 is TGTGCCAGCAGCTTAGTAGCGGTCGGGGACACCGGGGAGCTGTTTTTT.

The table lists this clonotype with a few counts. The gene calls are TRBV11-2 and TRBJ1-4; weak D call: TRBD1 (6 bases). The germline V gene has CDR1 SGHAT and CDR2 FQNNGV. The CDR3 has 16 amino acids. Trimming took 5 bases from V and 4 from J, leaving 17 bases between them. CDR3 DNA: TGTGCCAGCAGCATAAACTCGGGGGCAGATAATGAAAAACTGTTTTTT. Its translation: CASSINSGADNEKLFF.

This clonotype has more than one count but fewer than ten. The chain joins TRBV29-1 to TRBJ1-1; D gene ambiguous. The CDR3 runs 13 residues. V lost 2 bases to trimming and J lost 0 bases, with 7 bases between them. In germline, CDR1 is SQVTM, CDR2 ANQGSEA. The CDR3 loop reads CSVESYMNTEAFF. In DNA form, the CDR3 reads TGCAGCGTTGAATCTTACATGAACACTGAAGCTTTCTTT.